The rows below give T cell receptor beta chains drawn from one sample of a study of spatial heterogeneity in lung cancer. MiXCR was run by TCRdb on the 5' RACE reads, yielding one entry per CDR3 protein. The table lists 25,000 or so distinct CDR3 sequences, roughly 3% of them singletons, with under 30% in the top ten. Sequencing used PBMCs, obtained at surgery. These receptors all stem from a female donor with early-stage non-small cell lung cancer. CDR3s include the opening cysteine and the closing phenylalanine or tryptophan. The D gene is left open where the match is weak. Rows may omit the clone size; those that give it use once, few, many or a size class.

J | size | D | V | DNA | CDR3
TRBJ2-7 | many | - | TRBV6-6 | TGTGCCAGCAGACCCCCTGGTGGTGAGGTCCGCGAGCAGTACTTC | CASRPPGGEVREQYF
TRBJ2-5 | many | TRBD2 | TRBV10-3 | TGTGCCATCAGGGCCGGGGACTATGACGAGACCCAGTACTTC | CAIRAGDYDETQYF
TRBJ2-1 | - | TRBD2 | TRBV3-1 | TGTGCCAGCAGCCAAGCAAGAGCGGGAGGGCCGGTTGAGCAGTTCTTC | CASSQARAGGPVEQFF
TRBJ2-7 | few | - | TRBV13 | TGTGCCAGCAGCCGGGACTACGAGCAGTACTTC | CASSRDYEQYF
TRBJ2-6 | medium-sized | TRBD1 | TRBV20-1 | TGCAGTGCTGCACAGGGGACCCGCTCTGGGGCCAACGTCCTGACTTTC | CSAAQGTRSGANVLTF
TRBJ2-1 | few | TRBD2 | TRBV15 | TGTGCCACCAGCTCCCAACTAGCGGGAGTAGGCAATGAGCAGTTCTTC | CATSSQLAGVGNEQFF
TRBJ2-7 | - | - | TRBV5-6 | TGTGCCAGCAGCTGGGGACCGCTCCCCGCCTACGAGCAGTACTTC | CASSWGPLPAYEQYF
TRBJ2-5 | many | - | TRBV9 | TGTGCCAGCAGTTCTGCGCGACCCGAGACCCAGTACTTC | CASSSARPETQYF
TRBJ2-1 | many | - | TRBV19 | TGTGCCAGTAGTGACGGGGAAGGGGCCTACAATGAGCAGTTCTTC | CASSDGEGAYNEQFF
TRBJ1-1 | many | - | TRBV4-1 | TGCGCCAGCAGCCAAGGGGATCTGGGGACTGAAGCTTTCTTT | CASSQGDLGTEAFF
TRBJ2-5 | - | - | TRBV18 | TGTGTCAGCTCACCAGACGAGACCCAGTACTTC | CVSSPDETQYF
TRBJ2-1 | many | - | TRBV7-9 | TGTGCCAGCAGCTATTCCGGGACAGAGCAGTTCTTC | CASSYSGTEQFF
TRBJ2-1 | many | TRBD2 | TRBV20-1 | TGCAGTGCTAGGACTAGCGAGCACTCCTACAATGAGCAGTTCTTC | CSARTSEHSYNEQFF
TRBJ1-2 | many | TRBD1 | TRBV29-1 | TGCAGCGTTGAACAGGACAGGCGCGAAGGCTACACCTTC | CSVEQDRREGYTF
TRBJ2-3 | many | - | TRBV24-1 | TGTGCCACCAGTGACACAACTCGGGATACGCAGTATTTT | CATSDTTRDTQYF
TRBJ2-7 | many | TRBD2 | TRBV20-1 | TGCAGTGCTAGAGAGCTAGCGGGAGGGAACGACGAGCAGTACTTC | CSARELAGGNDEQYF
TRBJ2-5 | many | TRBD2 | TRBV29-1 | TGCAGCGCTATGACTAGCGGAGGGGGGGAGACCCAGTACTTC | CSAMTSGGGETQYF
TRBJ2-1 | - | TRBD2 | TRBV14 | TGTGCCAGCAGCCAAGTGGCGGGAGGGCCTAGGCATGAGCAGTTCTTC | CASSQVAGGPRHEQFF
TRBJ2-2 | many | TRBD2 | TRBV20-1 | TGCAGTGCTAGAGATTCTCGCCGAGCTAGCGGGAGAGGGGAGCTGTTTTTT | CSARDSRRASGRGELFF
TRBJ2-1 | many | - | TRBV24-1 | TGTGCCACCGGGGGACCCGACAGCTCCTACAATGAGCAGTTCTTC | CATGGPDSSYNEQFF
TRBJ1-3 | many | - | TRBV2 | TGTGCCAGCAGTGAAGTCGGCAGTCCTGGAAACACCATATATTTT | CASSEVGSPGNTIYF
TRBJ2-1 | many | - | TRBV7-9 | TGTGCCAGCAGCTTAAGTGACAATGAGCAGTTCTTC | CASSLSDNEQFF
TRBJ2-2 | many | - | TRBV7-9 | TGTGCCAGCACACGGACTGGCACGCCGAACACCGGGGAGCTGTTTTTT | CASTRTGTPNTGELFF
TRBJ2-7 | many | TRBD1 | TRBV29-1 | TGCAGCGTAGTAGGACAGGGCTACGAGCAGTACTTC | CSVVGQGYEQYF
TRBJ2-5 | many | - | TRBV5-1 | TGCGCCAGCAGCCCGGGCGGTGGACAAGAGACCCAGTACTTC | CASSPGGGQETQYF
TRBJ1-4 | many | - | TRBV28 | TGTGCCAGCAGATTAGGTTTAAATGAAAAACTGTTTTTT | CASRLGLNEKLFF
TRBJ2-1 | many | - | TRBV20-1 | TGCAGTGCTAGAAAGCTAGTCCCACGCAATGAGCAGTTCTTC | CSARKLVPRNEQFF
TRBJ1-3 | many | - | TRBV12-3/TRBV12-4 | TGTGCCAGCAGCTGGGGTAGCGGTGGAAACACCATATATTTT | CASSWGSGGNTIYF
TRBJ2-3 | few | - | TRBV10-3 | TGTGCCATCAGTTTTCCTGGCAGGGGGGGCCTAGACTTGGGGACGGATACGCAGTATTTT | CAISFPGRGGLDLGTDTQYF
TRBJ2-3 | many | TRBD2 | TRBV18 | TGTGCCAGCTCACCTGTAGCGGGAGAAGAAGATACGCAGTATTTT | CASSPVAGEEDTQYF
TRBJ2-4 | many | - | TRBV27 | TGTGCCAGCAGTTCCCTCATGGGAAACATTCAGTACTTC | CASSSLMGNIQYF
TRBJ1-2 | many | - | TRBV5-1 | TGCGCCAGCAGCTCCGGGACTGGGATTAACTATGGCTACACCTTC | CASSSGTGINYGYTF
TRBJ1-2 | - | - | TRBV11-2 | TGTGCCAGCAGCTTAGGGAATTGGGACCGCGGACCGACGACCTATGGCTACACCTTC | CASSLGNWDRGPTTYGYTF
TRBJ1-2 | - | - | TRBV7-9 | TGTGCCAGCAGCCCCAGGGGCGGCCCTGATGGCTACACCTTC | CASSPRGGPDGYTF
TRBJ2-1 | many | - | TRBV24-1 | TGTGCCACCAGTGATGGAGGGTTGGGGTACAATGAGCAGTTCTTC | CATSDGGLGYNEQFF
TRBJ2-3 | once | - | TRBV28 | TGTGCCAGCCGCGTAGGAGTAGGTCTGGCAGATACGCAGTATTTT | CASRVGVGLADTQYF
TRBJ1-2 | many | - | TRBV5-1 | TGCGCCAGCAGTACGGACAGCTACTATGGCTACACCTTC | CASSTDSYYGYTF
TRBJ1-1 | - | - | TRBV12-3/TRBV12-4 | TGTGCCAGCAGTCCACTCGACGGTAGGACTGAAGCTTTCTTT | CASSPLDGRTEAFF
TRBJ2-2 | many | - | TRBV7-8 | TGTGCCAGCATCGGAGGAAACACCGGGGAGCTGTTTTTT | CASIGGNTGELFF
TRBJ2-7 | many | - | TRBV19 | TGTGCCAGTAGCCCTGGAGTAGGAGCTCTCTCCTACGAGCAGTACTTC | CASSPGVGALSYEQYF
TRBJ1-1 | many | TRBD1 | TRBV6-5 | TGTGCCAGCAGTGTAACAGGGGTGAACACTGAAGCTTTCTTT | CASSVTGVNTEAFF
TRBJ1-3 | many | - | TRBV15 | TGTGCCACCAGCAGAGCTTCTGGAAACACCATATATTTT | CATSRASGNTIYF
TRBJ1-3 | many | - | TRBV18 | TGTGCCAGCTCACCACAAACGCGGTCTGGAAACACCATATATTTT | CASSPQTRSGNTIYF
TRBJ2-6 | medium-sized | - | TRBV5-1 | TGCGCCAGCCGAGAACAGCGCTCTGGGGCCAACGTCCTGACTTTC | CASREQRSGANVLTF
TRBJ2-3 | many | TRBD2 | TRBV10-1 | TGCGCCAGCAGTGAGTCCCTCGAAGCTGGACTAGCGGGAGTAGGGACAGATACGCAGTATTTT | CASSESLEAGLAGVGTDTQYF
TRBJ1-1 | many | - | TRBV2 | TGTGCCAGCAATGGGTTCGTCGGGGACATGAACACTGAAGCTTTCTTT | CASNGFVGDMNTEAFF
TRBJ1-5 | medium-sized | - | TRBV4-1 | TGCGCCAGCAGCCAAGTGGACTTAAGGGTCGGCGGGCCCCAGCATTTT | CASSQVDLRVGGPQHF
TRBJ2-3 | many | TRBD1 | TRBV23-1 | TGCGCCAGCAGTCAGGGACAGGGAGGAGATACGCAGTATTTT | CASSQGQGGDTQYF
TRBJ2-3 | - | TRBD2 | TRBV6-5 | TGTGCCAGCAGTTACTGGCGCGGGAGGGTTCCAGATACGCAGTATTTT | CASSYWRGRVPDTQYF
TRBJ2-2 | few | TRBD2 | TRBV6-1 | TGTGCCAGCAGTGAAGCGGGGCTAGCGGGCATCACCGGGGAGCTGTTTTTT | CASSEAGLAGITGELFF
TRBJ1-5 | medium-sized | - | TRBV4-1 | TGCGCCAGCAGCCAACAGGGTTATCAGCCCCAGCATTTT | CASSQQGYQPQHF
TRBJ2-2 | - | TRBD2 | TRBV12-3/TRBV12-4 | TGTGCGACTAGCGGGGCTTCGGGGACCGGGGAGCTGTTTTTT | CATSGASGTGELFF
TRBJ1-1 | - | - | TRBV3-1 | TGTGCCAGCAGCCAAGTCCCTCTTGGCACTGAAGCTTTCTTT | CASSQVPLGTEAFF
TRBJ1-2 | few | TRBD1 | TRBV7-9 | TGTGCCAGCAGCTTATTGGACAGGGGGCCCTATGGCTACACCTTC | CASSLLDRGPYGYTF
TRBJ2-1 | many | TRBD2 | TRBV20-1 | TGCAGTGCTCCACTAGCGATATCCTACAATGAGCAGTTCTTC | CSAPLAISYNEQFF